This T cell receptor (beta chain) was sequenced for a study of blood T cell repertoires in COVID-19. Whole-study context: The United States, Italy and Spain supplied acute and convalescent COVID-19 samples.

Trimming cost V 1 base and J 4 bases; bases outside gene matches: 3. The V gene's germline CDR1 is SGHRS and CDR2 YFSETQ. The CDR3 extends over 14 amino acids. Original data processing: The assay estimated nucleated cells by amplifying reference gene primers. Profiling relied on immunoSEQ multiplex PCR, and the TCRdb table lists in-frame clones only, not all of them. V and J calls and clone size are given by that table; D and trimming were obtained from the DNA. In the table there are 150,000 to 200,000 clones, about 80% of which are singletons. Sequencing used peripheral blood. The receptor was isolated from a woman aged 50 to 60 with active or convalescent COVID-19. The chain combines TRBV5-1 with TRBJ1-1; 8 nucleotides match TRBD1. This chain's CDR3 is CASSLTGQGTEAFF. CDR3 DNA: TGCGCCAGCAGCTTGACCGGACAGGGCACTGAAGCTTTCTTT.